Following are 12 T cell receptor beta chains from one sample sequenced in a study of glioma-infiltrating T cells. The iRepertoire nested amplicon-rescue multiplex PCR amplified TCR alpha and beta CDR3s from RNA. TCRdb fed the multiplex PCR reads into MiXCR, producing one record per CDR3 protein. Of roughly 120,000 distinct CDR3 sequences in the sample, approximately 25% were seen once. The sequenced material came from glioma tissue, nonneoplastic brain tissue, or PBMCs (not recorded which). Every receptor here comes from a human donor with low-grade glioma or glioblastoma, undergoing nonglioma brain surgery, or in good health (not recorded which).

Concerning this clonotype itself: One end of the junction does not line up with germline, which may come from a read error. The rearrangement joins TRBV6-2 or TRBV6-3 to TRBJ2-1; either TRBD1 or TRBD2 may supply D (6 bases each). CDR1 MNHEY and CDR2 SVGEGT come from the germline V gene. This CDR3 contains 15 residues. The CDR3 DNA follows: TGCGCCAGCAGTTCGGGAAGGGGGGTTTACAATGAGCAGTTCTTC. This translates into CASSSGRGVYNEQFF.

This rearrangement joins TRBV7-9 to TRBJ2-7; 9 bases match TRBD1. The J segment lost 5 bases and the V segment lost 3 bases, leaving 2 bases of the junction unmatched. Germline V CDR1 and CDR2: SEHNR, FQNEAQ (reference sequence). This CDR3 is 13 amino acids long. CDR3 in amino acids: CASSFRTGDEQYF. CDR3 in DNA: TGTGCCAGCAGCTTCCGGACAGGGGACGAGCAGTACTTC.

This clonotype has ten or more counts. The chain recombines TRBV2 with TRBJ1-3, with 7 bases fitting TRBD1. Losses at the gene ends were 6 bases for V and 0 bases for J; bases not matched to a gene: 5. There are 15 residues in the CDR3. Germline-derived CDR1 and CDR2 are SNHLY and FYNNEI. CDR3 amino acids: CASSRGQTSGNTIYF. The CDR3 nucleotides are TGTGCCAGCAGCCGGGGACAGACCTCTGGAAACACCATATATTTT.

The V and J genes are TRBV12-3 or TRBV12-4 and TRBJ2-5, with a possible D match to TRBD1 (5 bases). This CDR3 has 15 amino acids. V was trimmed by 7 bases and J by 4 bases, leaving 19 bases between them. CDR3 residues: CASKEQATNPETQYF. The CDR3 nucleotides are TGTGCCAGCAAAGAACAGGCCACAAACCCAGAGACCCAGTACTTC.

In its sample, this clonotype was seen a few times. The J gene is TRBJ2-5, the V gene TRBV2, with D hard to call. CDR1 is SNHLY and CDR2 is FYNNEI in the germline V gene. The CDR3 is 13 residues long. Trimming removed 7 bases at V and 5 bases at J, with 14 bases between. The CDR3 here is CASNGQFGETQYF. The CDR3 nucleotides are TGTGCCAGCAACGGGCAATTCGGTGAGACCCAGTACTTC.

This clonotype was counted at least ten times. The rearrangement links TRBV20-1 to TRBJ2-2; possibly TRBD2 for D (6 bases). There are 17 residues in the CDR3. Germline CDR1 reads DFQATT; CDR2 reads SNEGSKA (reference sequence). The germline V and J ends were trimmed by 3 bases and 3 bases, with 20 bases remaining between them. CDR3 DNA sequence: TGCAGTGCTAGTGGGGTCGACCGGGAGCGATACACCGGGGAGCTGTTTTTT. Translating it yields CSASGVDRERYTGELFF.

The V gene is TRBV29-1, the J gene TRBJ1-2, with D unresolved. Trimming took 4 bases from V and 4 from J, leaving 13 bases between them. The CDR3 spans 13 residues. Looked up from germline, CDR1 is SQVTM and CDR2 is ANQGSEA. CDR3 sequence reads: CSVALTRTYGYTF. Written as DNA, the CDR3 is TGCAGCGTTGCCCTAACAAGAACCTATGGCTACACCTTC.

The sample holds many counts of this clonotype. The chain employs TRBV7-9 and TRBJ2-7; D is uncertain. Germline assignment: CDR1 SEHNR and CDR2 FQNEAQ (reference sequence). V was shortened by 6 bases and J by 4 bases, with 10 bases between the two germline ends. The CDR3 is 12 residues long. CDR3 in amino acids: CASSHEVYEQYF. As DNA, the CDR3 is TGTGCCAGCAGTCACGAGGTATACGAGCAGTACTTC.

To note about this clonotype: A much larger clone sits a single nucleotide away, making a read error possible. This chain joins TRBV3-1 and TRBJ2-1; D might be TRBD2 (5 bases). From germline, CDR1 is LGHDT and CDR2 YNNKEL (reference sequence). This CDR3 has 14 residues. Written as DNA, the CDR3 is TGTGCCAGCACCCAAGATCCTAGCCCCGTTGAGCAGTTCTTC. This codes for CASTQDPSPVEQFF.

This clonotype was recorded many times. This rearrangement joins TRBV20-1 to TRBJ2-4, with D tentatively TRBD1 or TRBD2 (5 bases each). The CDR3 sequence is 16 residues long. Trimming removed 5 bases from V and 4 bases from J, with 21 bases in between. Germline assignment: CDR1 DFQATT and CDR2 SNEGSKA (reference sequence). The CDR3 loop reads CSAQFYRGAGKNIQYF. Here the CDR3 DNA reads TGCAGTGCTCAGTTCTATCGAGGGGCTGGGAAAAACATTCAGTACTTC.

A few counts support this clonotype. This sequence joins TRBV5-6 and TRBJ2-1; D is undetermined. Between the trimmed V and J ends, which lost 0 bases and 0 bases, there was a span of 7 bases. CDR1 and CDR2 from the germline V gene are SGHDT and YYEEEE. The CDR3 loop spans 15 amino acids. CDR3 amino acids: CASSLATRSYNEQFF. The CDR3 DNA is TGTGCCAGCAGCTTGGCCACTCGCTCCTACAATGAGCAGTTCTTC.

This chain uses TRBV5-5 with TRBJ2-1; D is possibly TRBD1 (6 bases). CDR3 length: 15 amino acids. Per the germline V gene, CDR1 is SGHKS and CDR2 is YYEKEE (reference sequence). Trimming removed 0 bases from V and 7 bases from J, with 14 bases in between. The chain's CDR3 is CASSLAIGQPNEQFF. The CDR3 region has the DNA TGTGCCAGCAGCTTGGCCATCGGACAGCCGAATGAGCAGTTCTTC.